The clone carrying this T cell receptor (beta chain) was recorded many times. The sample originates from a study of T cells in Graves' hyperthyroidism and ophthalmopathy. There were TCR beta CDR3 regions amplified from RNA transcripts. Carried out on the TCR CDR3, a first-round RT-PCR used the HTBI primer set. From the multiplex PCR reads, TCRdb called clonotypes with MiXCR, one entry per CDR3 protein. The sample includes roughly 56,000 distinct CDR3 sequences, roughly 52% seen only once; the top ten take around 12%. This CDR3 spans 16 amino acids. V lost 2 bases and J 4 bases, leaving 17 bases between the germline ends.

Sequenced: blood. This receptor was obtained from a woman aged 25 to 39 with Graves' ophthalmopathy. The chain employs TRBV12-3 or TRBV12-4 and TRBJ1-2; D unclear. As DNA, the CDR3 is TGTGCCAGCAGTTTATTCGGAGGGCGGGTTGGCTATGGCTACACCTTC. It specifies CASSLFGGRVGYGYTF.